This T cell receptor (beta chain) stems from a study of identifying expanded T cells in peripheral blood. TCRdb keeps only in-frame clones here, not all; method: immunoSEQ multiplex PCR. Of under 85,000 clones listed, about 83% are singletons. Sequencing was done on a sample of blood. The receptor was derived from a person between 18 and 75 years old in good health.

In DNA, the CDR3 is TGCGCCAGCAGCTTCGTAGCGGGGATGAACACCGGGGAGCTGTTTTTT. It encodes CASSFVAGMNTGELFF. The V gene is TRBV4-1, the J gene TRBJ2-2; TRBD2 matches 8 bases. Germline V lookup: CDR1 MGHRA, CDR2 YSYEKL. V gave up 5 bases and J gave up 1 base; unmatched junction bases: 6. The CDR3 sequence is 16 residues long.